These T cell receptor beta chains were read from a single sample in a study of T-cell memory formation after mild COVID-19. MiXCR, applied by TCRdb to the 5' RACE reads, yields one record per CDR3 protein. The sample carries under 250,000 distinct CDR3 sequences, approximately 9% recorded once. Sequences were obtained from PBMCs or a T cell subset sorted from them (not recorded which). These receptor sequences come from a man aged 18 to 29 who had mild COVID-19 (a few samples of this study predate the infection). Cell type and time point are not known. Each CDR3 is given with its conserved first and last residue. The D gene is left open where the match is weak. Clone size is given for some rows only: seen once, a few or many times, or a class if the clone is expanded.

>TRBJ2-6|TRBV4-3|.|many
TGCGCCAGCAGCCAACCCGAGGGCTCTGGGGCCAACGTCCTGACTTTC
CASSQPEGSGANVLTF
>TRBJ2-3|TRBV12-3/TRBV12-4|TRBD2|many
TGTGCCAGCAGTATACTAGCGGGCACAGATACGCAGTATTTT
CASSILAGTDTQYF
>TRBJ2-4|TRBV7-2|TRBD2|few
TGTGCCAGCAGTTCTCTCCCGGGACTAGCGGGGGGGAGGAACATTCAGTACTTC
CASSSLPGLAGGRNIQYF
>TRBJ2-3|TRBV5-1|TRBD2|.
TGCGCCAGCACGAACGGACTAGCGGGAATGGATACGCAGTATTTT
CASTNGLAGMDTQYF
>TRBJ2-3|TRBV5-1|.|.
TGCGCCAGCAGCTCCCGGGACATTAGCACAGATACGCAGTATTTT
CASSSRDISTDTQYF
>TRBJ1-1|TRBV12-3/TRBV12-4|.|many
TGTGCCAGCAGTTCGCAACAGGGGAACACTGAAGCTTTCTTT
CASSSQQGNTEAFF
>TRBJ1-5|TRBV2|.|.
TGTGCCAGCACGTTAGGGGCGAACAATCAGCCCCAGCATTTT
CASTLGANNQPQHF
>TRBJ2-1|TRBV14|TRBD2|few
TGTGCCAGCAGCAGGCGGGACTACCTAATCTTC
CASSRRDYLIF
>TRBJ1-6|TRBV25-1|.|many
TGTGCCAGCAGTGAAGGGGCACCCCTCCACTTT
CASSEGAPLHF
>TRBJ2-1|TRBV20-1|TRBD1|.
TGCAGTGCTTGGGGACAGAAATACAATGAGCAGTTCTTC
CSAWGQKYNEQFF
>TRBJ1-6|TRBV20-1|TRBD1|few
TGCAGTGCTAGAGAAGGGGTAACAGGGGGTTCGGATTCACCCCTCCACTTT
CSAREGVTGGSDSPLHF
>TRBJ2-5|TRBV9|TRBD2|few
TGTGCCAGCAGCGCGGGACTAGCGGGGTTGGAGACCCAGTACTTC
CASSAGLAGLETQYF
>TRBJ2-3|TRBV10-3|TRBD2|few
TGTGCCATCAGTGAGTCGAGACTAGCGGGGACAGATACGCAGTATTTT
CAISESRLAGTDTQYF
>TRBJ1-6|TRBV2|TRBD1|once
TGTGCCAGCAGTGAAGAGGGTACAGGGGTTTCACCCCTCCACTTT
CASSEEGTGVSPLHF
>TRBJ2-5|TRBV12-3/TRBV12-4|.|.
TGTGCCAGCCTCTCCGGGGGTTGGGAGACCCAGTACTTC
CASLSGGWETQYF
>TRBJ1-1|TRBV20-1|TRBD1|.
TGCAGTGCTTACCAGACAGGGGCAGACACTGAAGCTTTCTTT
CSAYQTGADTEAFF
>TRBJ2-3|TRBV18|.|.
TGTGCCAGCTCACCACCGTCTATCACGGGAGATACGCAGTATTTT
CASSPPSITGDTQYF
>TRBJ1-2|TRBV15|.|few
TGTGCCACCAGCAAGGGCGGTCTAGACCCACTTAACTATGGCTACACCTTC
CATSKGGLDPLNYGYTF
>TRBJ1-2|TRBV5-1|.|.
TGCGCCAGCAGCTCAACACAGGGAACTAACTATGGCTACACCTTC
CASSSTQGTNYGYTF
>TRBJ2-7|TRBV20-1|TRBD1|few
TGCAGTGCTCGCCGGGACAGGGGCTACGAGCAGTACTTC
CSARRDRGYEQYF
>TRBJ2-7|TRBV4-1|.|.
TGCGCCAGCAGCCAACTAGGGACTCCGACAGGCCTCTACGAGCAGTACTTC
CASSQLGTPTGLYEQYF
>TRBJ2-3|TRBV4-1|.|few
TGCGCCAGCAGCCAAGATCGTGGGACTCACACAGATACGCAGTATTTT
CASSQDRGTHTDTQYF
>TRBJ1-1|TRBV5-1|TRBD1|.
TGCGCCAGCAGCTTGGCCGGCGAGGATTTTGGACAGGGAACTGAAGCTTTCTTT
CASSLAGEDFGQGTEAFF
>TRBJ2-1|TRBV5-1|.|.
TGCGCCAGCAGCTTGGAGGGACATGCCCTCTACAATGAGCAGTTCTTC
CASSLEGHALYNEQFF
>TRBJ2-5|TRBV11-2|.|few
TGTGCCAGCAGCTTAGAGGGGGCAGCACAAGAGACCCAGTACTTC
CASSLEGAAQETQYF
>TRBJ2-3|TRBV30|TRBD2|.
TGTGCCTGGAGTGTACGGACTAGCCGCACAGATACGCAGTATTTT
CAWSVRTSRTDTQYF
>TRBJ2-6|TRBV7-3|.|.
TGTGCCAGCAGCTTAACAGGGGGTGTAACTGGGGCCAACGTCCTGACTTTC
CASSLTGGVTGANVLTF
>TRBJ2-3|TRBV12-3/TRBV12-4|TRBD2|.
TGTGCCAGCACCCTGGGGAATAGCGGGGGCACAGATACGCAGTATTTT
CASTLGNSGGTDTQYF
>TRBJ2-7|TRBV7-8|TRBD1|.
TGTGCCAGCAGCTTGGGGACAGACGAGCAGTACTTC
CASSLGTDEQYF
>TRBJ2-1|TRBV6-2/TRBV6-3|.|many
TGTGCCAGCAGTTACTGGCTAGCCAGCAATGAGCAGTTCTTC
CASSYWLASNEQFF
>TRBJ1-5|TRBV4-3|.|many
TGCGCCAGCAGTGCCAGTTCTGGTCAGCCCCAGCATTTT
CASSASSGQPQHF
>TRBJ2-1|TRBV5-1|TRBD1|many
TGCGCCAGCAGCCCAACAGGGGGGCGCTCCTACAATGAGCAGTTCTTC
CASSPTGGRSYNEQFF
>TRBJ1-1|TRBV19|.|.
TGTGCCACCGGGGGGCTCGGCACTGAAGCTTTCTTT
CATGGLGTEAFF
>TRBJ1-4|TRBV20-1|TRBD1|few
TGCAGTGCTCCCGGGGGACAGGAAAAACTGTTTTTT
CSAPGGQEKLFF
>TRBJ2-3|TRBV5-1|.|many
TGTGCCAGCAGTTTTCAGGGCACAGATACGCAGTATTTT
CASSFQGTDTQYF